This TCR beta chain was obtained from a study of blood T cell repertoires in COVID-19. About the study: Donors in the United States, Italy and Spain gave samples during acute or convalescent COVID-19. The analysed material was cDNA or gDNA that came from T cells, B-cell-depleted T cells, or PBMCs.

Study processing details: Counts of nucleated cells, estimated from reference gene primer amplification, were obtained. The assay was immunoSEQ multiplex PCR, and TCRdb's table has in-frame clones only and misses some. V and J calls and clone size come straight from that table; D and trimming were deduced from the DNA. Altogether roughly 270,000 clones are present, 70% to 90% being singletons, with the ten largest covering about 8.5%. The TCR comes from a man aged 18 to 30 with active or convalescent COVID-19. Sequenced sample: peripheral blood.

CDR3 amino acids: CASSLYGTRKGKAEAFF. CDR3 DNA: TGTGCCAGCAGTTTATACGGTACACGCAAGGGGAAAGCTGAAGCTTTCTTT. The V and J genes are TRBV28 and TRBJ1-1, with a tentative D call TRBD1 (5 bases). Germline CDR1 and CDR2: MDHEN and SYDVKM. This CDR3 region has 17 residues. Trimming took 1 base from V and 6 from J, leaving 21 bases between them.